Below are 20 T cell receptor beta chains sequenced from a single sample in a study of blood T cell repertoires in COVID-19. Profiling relied on immunoSEQ multiplex PCR, and the TCRdb table lists in-frame clones only, not all of them. The sample carries 95,000 to 130,000 clones, roughly 80% recorded once. Sequencing was performed on peripheral blood. The receptors derive from a man aged 25-45 years with acute or convalescent COVID-19.

The rearrangement uses TRBV4-3 and TRBJ1-5; D uncertain. The length of the CDR3 is 14 residues. V lost 1 base and J lost 0, with 4 bases in between. Germline V gives CDR1 LGHNA, CDR2 YSLEER. CDR3 residues: CASSQVYSNQPQHF. CDR3 coding DNA: TGCGCCAGCAGCCAAGTCTATAGCAATCAGCCCCAGCATTTT.

The V gene is TRBV27, the J gene TRBJ1-6; D gene uncertain. Germline V gene data show CDR1 as MNHEY and CDR2 as SMNVEV (reference sequence). V was pared by 4 bases and J by 8 bases, with 12 bases between. CDR3 length: 14 amino acids. CDR3 sequence: CASSSTPGYSPLHF. The CDR3 bases are TGTGCCAGCAGTTCCACACCCGGGTATTCACCCCTCCACTTT.

The rearrangement joins TRBV30 to TRBJ2-3, with a tentative D call TRBD1 (6 bases). Trimming stripped 3 bases from V and 2 bases from J, with 12 bases between. The CDR3 has 14 amino acids. Germline CDR1 reads GTSNPN; CDR2 reads SVGIG (reference sequence). CDR3 residues: CAWRTGINTDTQYF. The CDR3 bases are TGTGCCTGGAGAACAGGGATCAACACAGATACGCAGTATTTT. The full variable domain, its missing parts supplied by reference TRBV30 and TRBJ2-3, is SQTIHQWPATLVQPVGSPLSLECTVEGTSNPNLYWYRQAAGRGLQLLFYSVGIGQISSEVPQNLSASRPQDRQFILSSKKLLLSDSGFYLCAWRTGINTDTQYFGPGTRLTVL.

This sequence joins TRBV10-3 and TRBJ2-5; 10 positions match TRBD2. J was trimmed by 2 bases and V by 6 bases; bases with no gene match: 9. CDR3 length: 16 residues. Germline values: CDR1 ENHRY, CDR2 SYGVKD. CDR3 in amino acids: CAISARASGGQETQYF. The DNA for the CDR3 is TGTGCCATCAGCGCCCGGGCTAGCGGGGGACAAGAGACCCAGTACTTC.

The chain uses TRBV5-6 and TRBJ1-2; tentative D call: TRBD1 (5 bases). The CDR3 covers 14 residues. The germline V gene has CDR1 SGHDT and CDR2 YYEEEE. The ends were cut back, 0 bases at V and 4 bases at J, with 10 bases in the middle. The CDR3 region has the DNA TGTGCCAGCAGCTTGGTAGGGGCTGTCTATGGCTACACCTTC. Residues: CASSLVGAVYGYTF. Based on the CDR3 plus reference TRBV5-6 and TRBJ1-2, the full variable domain is DAGVTQSPTHLIKTRGQQVTLRCSPKSGHDTVSWYQQALGQGPQFIFQYYEEEERQRGNFPDRFSGHQFPNYSSELNVNALLLGDSALYLCASSLVGAVYGYTFGSGTRLTVV.

V usage is TRBV7-9 and J usage is TRBJ2-1; 10 bases agree with TRBD1. V gave up 8 bases and J gave up 5 bases; unmatched junction bases: 9. Germline V gives CDR1 SEHNR, CDR2 FQNEAQ (reference sequence). The CDR3 covers 15 residues. CDR3 nucleotides: TGTGCCAGCCGGTGGACAGGGGGTAGAAACAATGAGCAGTTCTTC. Encoded protein: CASRWTGGRNNEQFF.

The chain uses TRBV28 and TRBJ1-1; D gene ambiguous. The CDR3 is 12 amino acids. V dropped 5 bases and J dropped 5 bases, with 9 bases sitting between them. Germline lookup yields CDR1 MDHEN and CDR2 SYDVKM. CDR3 amino acids: CASSLTGTEAFF. The DNA of the CDR3 is TGTGCCAGCAGTCTAACGGGAACTGAAGCTTTCTTT.

The J gene is TRBJ1-4, the V gene TRBV30; possible D gene TRBD1, 5 bases. This CDR3 is built from 17 residues. The V gene lost 2 bases and the J gene lost 5 bases, with 21 bases spanning the gap. Germline-derived CDR1 and CDR2 are GTSNPN and SVGIG (reference sequence). The DNA of the CDR3 is TGTGCCTGGAGTCCCTCCGTTCGGCCAGGGAGGAATGAAAAACTGTTTTTT. Protein product: CAWSPSVRPGRNEKLFF.

This clone was observed a few times. The rearrangement uses TRBV3-1 (or the pseudogene TRBV3-2) and TRBJ2-5; no reliable D call. V was trimmed by 1 base and J by 1 base, leaving 4 bases between them. The CDR3 contains 13 residues. Germline V gene data show CDR1 as LGHDT and CDR2 as YNNKEL (reference sequence). This chain's CDR3 is CASSQVLQETQYF. The CDR3, as DNA: TGTGCCAGCAGCCAAGTTCTCCAAGAGACCCAGTACTTC.

CDR3 in amino acids: CASSLSRGGNQPQHF. CDR3 coding DNA: TGTGCCAGCAGCCTATCTAGGGGCGGCAATCAGCCCCAGCATTTT. This chain links TRBV11-2 with TRBJ1-5; D is possibly TRBD1 (5 bases). Germline V gene sequence: CDR1 SGHAT, CDR2 FQNNGV. The CDR3 spans 15 residues. Trimming pared 5 bases from V and 2 bases from J, leaving 13 bases between.

V usage is TRBV4-1 and J usage is TRBJ1-2; 11 bases are shared with TRBD1. The junction had 0 bases not matched to a gene; V was cut back by 1 base and J by 5 bases. CDR1 is MGHRA and CDR2 is YSYEKL in the germline V gene. The CDR3 has 14 amino acids. CDR3 sequence reads: CASSQGDRGYGYTF. In DNA, the CDR3 is TGCGCCAGCAGCCAAGGGGACAGGGGGTATGGCTACACCTTC.

The chain is built from TRBV3-1 (or the pseudogene TRBV3-2) and TRBJ2-7; 8 bases are shared with TRBD2. In germline, CDR1 is LGHDT, CDR2 YNNKEL (reference sequence). The CDR3 consists of 17 residues. V was pared by 1 base and J by 4 bases, with 12 bases of the junction left unmatched. CDR3 DNA: TGTGCCAGCAGCCAAGTGGGGCTAGCGGGTGGGAGTTACGAGCAGTACTTC. It codes for CASSQVGLAGGSYEQYF.

The chain has TRBV5-6 and TRBJ1-2; 12 bases are shared with TRBD1. V shed 3 bases and J 12 bases; nucleotides not matched to a gene: 18. CDR1 is SGHDT and CDR2 is YYEEEE in the germline V gene. The CDR3 runs 17 residues. The CDR3 DNA is TGTGCCAGCAGCTGGCCAACACTTACCGGGACAGGGGGCTCCCACACCTTC. This translates into CASSWPTLTGTGGSHTF.

The chain recombines TRBV18 with TRBJ1-2, with a tentative D call TRBD1 (6 bases). Germline V lookup: CDR1 KGHSH, CDR2 LQKENI. V lost 2 bases, J lost 6 bases, and 10 bases lay in between. This CDR3 comprises 13 residues. CDR3 sequence: CASSPKAGDGYTF. The DNA for the CDR3 is TGTGCCAGCTCACCAAAAGCAGGGGATGGCTACACCTTC.

This clone was observed a few times. Other nucleotide sequences in the sample specify the same CDR3. The chain joins TRBV29-1 to TRBJ1-1, with D possibly being TRBD1 (5 bases). V was cut by 4 bases and J by 2 bases, with 11 bases left in between. There are 13 residues in the CDR3. The germline V gene has CDR1 SQVTM and CDR2 ANQGSEA. CDR3 sequence reads: CSVGPGGNTEAFF. In DNA, the CDR3 is TGCAGCGTTGGGCCCGGGGGAAACACTGAAGCTTTCTTT.

The chain carries TRBV7-2 and TRBJ2-1, with TRBD2 matching 8 bases. Germline CDR1 reads SGHTA; CDR2 reads FQGNSA. This CDR3 has 13 residues. The J segment lost 7 bases and the V segment lost 4 bases, leaving 3 bases of the junction unmatched. In DNA, the CDR3 is TGTGCCAGCAGCTCCCGGGGGGGGAATGAGCAGTTCTTC. Translated, it gives CASSSRGGNEQFF. Full variable domain (remainder filled in from reference TRBV7-2 and TRBJ2-1): GAGVSQSPSNKVTEKGKDVELRCDPISGHTALYWYRQSLGQGLEFLIYFQGNSAPDKSGLPSDRFSAERTGGSVSTLTIQRTQQEDSAVYLCASSSRGGNEQFFGPGTRLTVL.

This clone has a single count. V gene TRBV14 combines with J gene TRBJ2-3, with D tentatively TRBD2 (6 bases). CDR3 length: 14 amino acids. Germline values: CDR1 SGHDN, CDR2 FVKESK. V was trimmed by 4 bases and J by 4 bases, leaving 12 bases between them. CDR3 nucleotide sequence: TGTGCCAGCAGCCTTCAGGGACTCCCAGATACGCAGTATTTT. Amino acid sequence: CASSLQGLPDTQYF.

V usage is TRBV19 and J usage is TRBJ2-1; 8 nucleotides line up with TRBD2. The germline V gene encodes CDR1 LNHDA and CDR2 SQIVND (reference sequence). Trimming removed 7 bases from V and 0 bases from J; junction bases left unmatched: 5. The CDR3 covers 15 residues. The CDR3 region has the DNA TGTGCCAGTACCTATAGCGGGAACTCCTACAATGAGCAGTTCTTC. This codes for CASTYSGNSYNEQFF.

The rearrangement joins TRBV10-3 to TRBJ2-2, with 14 bases matching TRBD2. Losses at the gene ends were 3 bases for V and 0 bases for J; bases not matched to a gene: 3. This CDR3 has 18 residues. CDR1 ENHRY and CDR2 SYGVKD come from the germline V gene. For the CDR3, the DNA is TGTGCCATCAGTGATGTGGGACTAGCGGGGGCGAACACCGGGGAGCTGTTTTTT. It encodes CAISDVGLAGANTGELFF.

The chain has TRBV30 and TRBJ1-1, with unresolved D. Germline V gene sequence: CDR1 GTSNPN, CDR2 SVGIG (reference sequence). Trimming removed 6 bases from V and 4 bases from J, with 24 bases in between. CDR3 length: 16 residues. The CDR3 spells CACHIPHRVVGTEAFF. The CDR3 DNA sequence: TGTGCCTGCCACATCCCTCATCGGGTAGTGGGCACTGAAGCTTTCTTT. Supplemented by reference TRBV30 and TRBJ1-1, the full variable domain reads SQTIHQWPATLVQPVGSPLSLECTVEGTSNPNLYWYRQAAGRGLQLLFYSVGIGQISSEVPQNLSASRPQDRQFILSSKKLLLSDSGFYLCACHIPHRVVGTEAFFGQGTRLTVV.